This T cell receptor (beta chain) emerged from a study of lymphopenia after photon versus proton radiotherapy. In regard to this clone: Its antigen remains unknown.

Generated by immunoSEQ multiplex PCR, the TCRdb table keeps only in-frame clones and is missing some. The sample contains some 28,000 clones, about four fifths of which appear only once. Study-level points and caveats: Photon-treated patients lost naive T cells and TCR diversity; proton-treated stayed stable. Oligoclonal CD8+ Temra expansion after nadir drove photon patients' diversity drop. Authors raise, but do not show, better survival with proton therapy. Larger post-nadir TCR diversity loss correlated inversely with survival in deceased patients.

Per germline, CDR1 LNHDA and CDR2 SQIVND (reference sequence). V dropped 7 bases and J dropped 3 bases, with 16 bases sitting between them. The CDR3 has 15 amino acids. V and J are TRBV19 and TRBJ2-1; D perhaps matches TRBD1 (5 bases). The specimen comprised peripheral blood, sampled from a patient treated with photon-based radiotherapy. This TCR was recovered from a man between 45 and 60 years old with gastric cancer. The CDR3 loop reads CASKEGVSSYNEQFF. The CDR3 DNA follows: TGTGCCAGTAAAGAAGGGGTATCGAGCTACAATGAGCAGTTCTTC.